This T cell receptor (beta chain) comes out of a study of cytomegalovirus exposure and HLA in healthy donors. Turning to the study itself: Caucasian-associated ancestry cluster membership applied to approximately 81% of a few hundred genotyped donors. Study-wide results and limits: There were some V segments, including TRBV6-2 and TRBV6-3, excluded as indistinguishable.

The V segment lost 3 bases and the J segment 0 bases; nucleotides outside the gene matches: 9. The germline gives CDR1 MGHDK, CDR2 SYGVNS. The CDR3 spans 17 residues. The primer mix had 60 Vbeta and 13 Jbeta primers. Clones were sequenced by immunoSEQ multiplex PCR, and TCRdb holds only the in-frame ones, with some missing. The sample lists about 98,000 clones; more than 70% were seen once. Unrecorded immune exposure was likely among donors, who were nominally healthy when sampled. As to this clone: Its antigen is currently unknown.

The sequence was collected from a man aged 18 to 30 in good health and CMV-seropositive. Sequences were obtained from PBMCs. The V call is TRBV25-1, the J call TRBJ1-1; 8 bases fit TRBD1. CDR3 nucleotides: TGTGCCAGCAGTGAGTTGGACAGGGAGTGGATGAACACTGAAGCTTTCTTT. It yields the protein CASSELDREWMNTEAFF.